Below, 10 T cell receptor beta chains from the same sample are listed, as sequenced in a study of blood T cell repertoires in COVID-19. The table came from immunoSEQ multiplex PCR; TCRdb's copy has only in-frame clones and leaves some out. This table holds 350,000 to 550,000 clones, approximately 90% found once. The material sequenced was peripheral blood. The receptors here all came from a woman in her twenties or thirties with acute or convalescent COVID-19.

This CDR3 reads CASSFGGGYSPLHF. For the CDR3, the DNA is TGTGCCAGCAGTTTCGGGGGGGGGTATTCACCCCTCCACTTT. This rearrangement joins TRBV27 to TRBJ1-6; a weak D match, TRBD1 (5 bases). The CDR3 covers 14 residues. V lost 3 bases to trimming and J lost 8 bases, with 11 bases between them. Germline-derived CDR1 and CDR2 are MNHEY and SMNVEV (reference sequence).

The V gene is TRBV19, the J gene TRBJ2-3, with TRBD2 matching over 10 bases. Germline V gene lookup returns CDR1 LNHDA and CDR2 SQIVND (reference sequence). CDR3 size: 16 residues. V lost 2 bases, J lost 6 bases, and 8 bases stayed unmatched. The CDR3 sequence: CASSIPSGGYPDTQYF. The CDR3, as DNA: TGTGCCAGTAGTATACCTAGCGGGGGTTATCCTGATACGCAGTATTTT. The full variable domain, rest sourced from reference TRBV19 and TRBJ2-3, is DGGITQSPKYLFRKEGQNVTLSCEQNLNHDAMYWYRQDPGQGLRLIYYSQIVNDFQKGDIAEGYSVSREKKESFPLTVTSAQKNPTAFYLCASSIPSGGYPDTQYFGPGTRLTVL.

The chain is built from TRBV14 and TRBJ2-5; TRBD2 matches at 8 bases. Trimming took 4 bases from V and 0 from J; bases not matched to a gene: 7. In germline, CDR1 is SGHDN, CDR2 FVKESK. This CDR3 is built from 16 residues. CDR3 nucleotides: TGTGCCAGCAGCCGCCCCCGGGGGGGGAACCAAGAGACCCAGTACTTC. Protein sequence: CASSRPRGGNQETQYF.

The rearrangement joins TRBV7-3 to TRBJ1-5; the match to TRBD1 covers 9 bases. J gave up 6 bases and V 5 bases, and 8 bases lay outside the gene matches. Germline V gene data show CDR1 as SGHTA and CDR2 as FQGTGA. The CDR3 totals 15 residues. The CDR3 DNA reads TGTGCCAGCAGCCCCGCCGGACAGGGGACTCAGCCCCAGCATTTT. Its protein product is CASSPAGQGTQPQHF.

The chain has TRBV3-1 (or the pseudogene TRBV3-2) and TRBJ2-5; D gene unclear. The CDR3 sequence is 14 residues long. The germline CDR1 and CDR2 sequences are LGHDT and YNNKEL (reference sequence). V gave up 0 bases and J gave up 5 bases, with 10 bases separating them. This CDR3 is CASSQEAGRETQYF. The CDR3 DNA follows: TGTGCCAGCAGCCAAGAGGCAGGCCGGGAGACCCAGTACTTC.

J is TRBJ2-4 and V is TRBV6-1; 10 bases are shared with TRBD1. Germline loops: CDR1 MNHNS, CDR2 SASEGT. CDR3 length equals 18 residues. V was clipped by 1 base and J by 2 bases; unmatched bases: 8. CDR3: CASSEELTGGATKNIQYF. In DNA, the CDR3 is TGTGCCAGCAGTGAAGAGTTGACAGGGGGCGCGACCAAAAACATTCAGTACTTC.

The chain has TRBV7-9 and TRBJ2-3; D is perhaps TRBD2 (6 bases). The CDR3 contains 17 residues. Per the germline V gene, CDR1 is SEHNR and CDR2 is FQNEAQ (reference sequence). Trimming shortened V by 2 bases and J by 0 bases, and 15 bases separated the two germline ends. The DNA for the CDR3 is TGTGCCAGCAGCTTAAATCCAGGGACTCGTAGCACAGATACGCAGTATTTT. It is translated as CASSLNPGTRSTDTQYF.

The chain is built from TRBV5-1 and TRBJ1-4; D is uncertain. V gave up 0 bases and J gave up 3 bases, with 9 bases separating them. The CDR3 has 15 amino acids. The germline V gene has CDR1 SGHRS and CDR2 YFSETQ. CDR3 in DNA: TGCGCCAGCAGCTTGGCCCCAGGATCTAATGAAAAACTGTTTTTT. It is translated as CASSLAPGSNEKLFF.

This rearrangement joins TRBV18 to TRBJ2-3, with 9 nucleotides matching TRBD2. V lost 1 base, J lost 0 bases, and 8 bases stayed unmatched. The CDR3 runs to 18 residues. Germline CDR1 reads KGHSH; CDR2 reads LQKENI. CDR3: CASSPRASGKASTDTQYF. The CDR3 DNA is TGTGCCAGCTCACCACGGGCTAGCGGGAAGGCTAGCACAGATACGCAGTATTTT.

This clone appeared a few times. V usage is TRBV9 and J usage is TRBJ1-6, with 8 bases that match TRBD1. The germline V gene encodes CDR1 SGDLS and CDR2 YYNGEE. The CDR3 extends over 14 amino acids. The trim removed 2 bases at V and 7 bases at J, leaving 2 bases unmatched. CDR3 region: CASSVRDRNSPLHF. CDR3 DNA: TGTGCCAGCAGCGTCCGGGACAGGAATTCACCCCTCCACTTT.